One and the same sample provided the 19 T cell receptor beta chains below, sequenced in a study of blood T cell repertoires in COVID-19. Measured with immunoSEQ multiplex PCR; TCRdb has only the in-frame clones, and not every one. The top ten hold roughly 0.76% of the sample, which has some 450,000 clones, around nine tenths seen once. Sequencing input: peripheral blood. These receptors came from a man younger than 35 with COVID-19, enrolled during active disease.

The chain combines TRBV10-2 with TRBJ2-7; 14 bases are a match to TRBD2. The V gene's germline CDR1 is WSHSY and CDR2 SAAADI. The CDR3 is 18 amino acids. V was clipped by 4 bases and J by 4 bases; unmatched bases: 12. The CDR3 DNA follows: TGCGCCAGCAGTGCCCACTCCGGGACTAGCGGGAGTTCGTACGAGCAGTACTTC. It specifies CASSAHSGTSGSSYEQYF.

The chain couples TRBV9 to TRBJ2-7; possibly TRBD1 for D (6 bases). CDR1 SGDLS and CDR2 YYNGEE come from the germline V gene. The CDR3 contains 15 residues. V lost 7 bases to trimming and J lost 3 bases, with 20 bases between them. CDR3 amino acids: CASSPQGQQGYEQYF. CDR3 nucleotide sequence: TGTGCCAGCTCGCCCCAAGGACAGCAGGGCTACGAGCAGTACTTC.

The V gene is TRBV4-1, the J gene TRBJ2-1; 7 bases match TRBD2. The germline CDR1 and CDR2 sequences are MGHRA and YSYEKL. V was clipped by 1 base and J by 7 bases; unmatched bases: 4. The CDR3 is 14 amino acids. The CDR3 protein is CASSQAMRGNEQFF. CDR3 coding DNA: TGCGCCAGCAGCCAAGCTATGCGGGGGAATGAGCAGTTCTTC.

CDR3 protein: CASSRWGTGNPLAKNIQYF. CDR3 nucleotides: TGTGCCAGCAGCCGCTGGGGGACAGGGAATCCCCTCGCCAAAAACATTCAGTACTTC. This chain links TRBV11-2 with TRBJ2-4, with 9 bases fitting TRBD1. The CDR3 is 19 residues long. V lost 5 bases, J lost 1 base, and 15 bases stayed unmatched. In germline, CDR1 is SGHAT, CDR2 FQNNGV.

The chain recombines TRBV2 with TRBJ1-3, with D possibly TRBD1 on 5 matching bases. This CDR3 comprises 13 residues. V was shortened by 4 bases and J by 3 bases, with 7 bases between the two germline ends. CDR1 is SNHLY and CDR2 is FYNNEI in the germline V gene. This CDR3 reads CASSGTFGNTIYF. The CDR3 DNA follows: TGTGCCAGCAGTGGGACATTTGGAAACACCATATATTTT.

There are a few counts of this clone. The J gene is TRBJ2-1, the V gene TRBV6-1; 7 bases match TRBD1. The J segment lost 3 bases and the V segment lost 2 bases, leaving 1 base of the junction unmatched. Germline CDR1 and CDR2: MNHNS and SASEGT. The CDR3 extends over 14 amino acids. This CDR3 reads CASSESGGYNEQFF. The DNA of the CDR3 is TGTGCCAGCAGTGAATCAGGGGGCTACAATGAGCAGTTCTTC.

The chain is built from TRBV2 and TRBJ2-5; perhaps TRBD1 as D (6 bases). V lost 5 bases to trimming and J lost 1 base, with 14 bases between them. Germline values: CDR1 SNHLY, CDR2 FYNNEI. CDR3 length: 15 amino acids. The CDR3 nucleotides are TGTGCCAGCAGTTCACTCGGGACACTCCAAGAGACCCAGTACTTC. Translated, it gives CASSSLGTLQETQYF.

This chain links TRBV7-2 with TRBJ2-1, with 12 nucleotides matching TRBD2. Germline V CDR1 and CDR2: SGHTA, FQGNSA. The CDR3 runs to 15 residues. V lost 5 bases and J lost 5; bases outside the gene matches: 4. The DNA for the CDR3 is TGTGCCAGCAGCCGGACTAGCGGGGCCCACAATGAGCAGTTCTTC. Its protein product is CASSRTSGAHNEQFF.

This chain uses TRBV6-5 with TRBJ1-2, with D perhaps TRBD1 (6 bases). This CDR3 spans 11 amino acids. CDR1 and CDR2 from the germline V gene are MNHEY and SVGAGI. Trimming cost V 5 bases and J 8 bases, with 9 bases left between them. CDR3 in amino acids: CASSTGGGYTF. The CDR3 DNA follows: TGTGCCAGCAGTACGGGGGGCGGCTACACCTTC.

J is TRBJ2-1 and V is TRBV7-3; TRBD2 matches at 7 bases. This CDR3 is 15 amino acids long. V trimming: 5 bases; J trimming: 4 bases; junction bases outside the gene matches: 8. Germline values: CDR1 SGHTA, CDR2 FQGTGA. The CDR3 is CASSPGVAGYNEQFF. CDR3 DNA: TGTGCCAGCAGCCCCGGGGTAGCGGGTTACAATGAGCAGTTCTTC. Full variable domain (missing parts from reference TRBV7-3 and TRBJ2-1): GAGVSQTPSNKVTEKGKYVELRCDPISGHTALYWYRQSLGQGPEFLIYFQGTGAADDSGLPNDRFFAVRPEGSVSTLKIQRTERGDSAVYLCASSPGVAGYNEQFFGPGTRLTVL.

In this sample, this clone turned up a few times. The chain is built from TRBV18 and TRBJ1-1; TRBD1 agrees at 8 bases. V lost 6 bases to trimming and J lost 4 bases; unmatched junction nucleotides: 4. This CDR3 has 13 amino acids. CDR1 and CDR2 from the germline V gene are KGHSH and LQKENI. CDR3 sequence (DNA): TGTGCCAGCTCTGATGGACAGGGCACTGAAGCTTTCTTT. This codes for CASSDGQGTEAFF.

This clone showed up just once. CDR3 in DNA: TGCGCCAGCAGTGACCGGGAGGCTAAACGGTACAATGAGCAGTTCTTC. Translated: CASSDREAKRYNEQFF. The genes are TRBV10-2 and TRBJ2-1, with 7 bases aligning to TRBD2. Germline V CDR1 and CDR2: WSHSY, SAAADI. Trimming cost V 3 bases and J 4 bases; bases outside gene matches: 9. The CDR3 covers 16 residues.

The V call is TRBV5-1, the J call TRBJ2-1; 12 bases line up with TRBD1. The CDR3 extends over 13 amino acids. Germline V gene sequence: CDR1 SGHRS, CDR2 YFSETQ. V trimming: 7 bases; J trimming: 9 bases; junction bases outside the gene matches: 5. CDR3 coding DNA: TGCGCCAGCTCGGGACAGGGGGCTGGTGAGCAGTTCTTC. This translates into CASSGQGAGEQFF.

The rearrangement joins TRBV15 to TRBJ2-7, with D tentatively TRBD1 (5 bases). The V gene lost 1 base and the J gene lost 2 bases, with 12 bases spanning the gap. This CDR3 spans 15 amino acids. Germline assignment: CDR1 LNHNV and CDR2 YYDKDF (reference sequence). CDR3 DNA: TGTGCCACCAGCAGAGGGACAACCTCCCCCTACGAGCAGTACTTC. It codes for CATSRGTTSPYEQYF.

The V and J genes are TRBV5-5 and TRBJ2-5; perhaps TRBD1 as D (6 bases). There are 15 residues in the CDR3. Germline lookup yields CDR1 SGHKS and CDR2 YYEKEE (reference sequence). Trimming left V 0 bases short and J 3 bases short, with 12 bases between. The CDR3 region has the DNA TGTGCCAGCAGCTTGGGGCAGGGGTGGGAAGAGACCCAGTACTTC. This encodes CASSLGQGWEETQYF.

The genes are TRBV15 and TRBJ1-5, with TRBD1 matching 10 bases. This CDR3 spans 15 amino acids. The germline V gene has CDR1 LNHNV and CDR2 YYDKDF (reference sequence). Trimming at V came to 5 bases and at J to 6 bases, leaving 7 bases not matched to a gene. This chain's CDR3 is CATSAPGTGVQPQHF. The CDR3 DNA reads as TGTGCCACCAGCGCCCCCGGGACAGGGGTTCAGCCCCAGCATTTT.

This chain links TRBV5-1 with TRBJ1-1, with TRBD1 matching 10 bases. V dropped 3 bases and J dropped 0; count of bases not matched to a gene: 2. Germline assignment: CDR1 SGHRS and CDR2 YFSETQ. The CDR3 runs to 15 residues. The CDR3 region is CASSWTGGMNTEAFF. The CDR3 DNA is TGCGCCAGCAGCTGGACAGGGGGTATGAACACTGAAGCTTTCTTT.

This chain links TRBV21-1 with TRBJ1-5; the table's D call of TRBD1 was not tested on the DNA. TRBV21-1 is noted as a pseudogene. The CDR3 has 20 amino acids. The CDR3 nucleotides are TGTGCCAGCAGCAAATATGACCAAATCTACATACAGGGGTGCAATCAGCCCCAGCATTTT. This translates into CASSKYDQIYIQGCNQPQHF.

The gene calls are TRBV6-1 and TRBJ2-5; D perhaps matches TRBD2 (5 bases). The germline V gene encodes CDR1 MNHNS and CDR2 SASEGT. V shed 2 bases and J shed 5 bases, with 15 bases lying between them. CDR3 size: 15 residues. This chain's CDR3 is CASSESGIGIETQYF. CDR3 in DNA: TGTGCCAGCAGTGAATCGGGGATAGGGATTGAGACCCAGTACTTC.